Many counts were recorded for the clone carrying this T cell receptor (beta chain). This entry belongs to a study of T cells after yellow fever vaccination. The V gene's germline CDR1 is MDHEN and CDR2 SYDVKM. This CDR3 has 11 amino acids. V was cut by 10 bases and J by 5 bases, with 11 bases left in between. Generation of TCR cDNA used 5'RACE template switching (which added a universal primer site and UMIs). TCRdb reanalysed the 5' RACE reads using MiXCR and keeps one entry per CDR3 protein. The data contain 100,000 to 150,000 distinct CDR3 sequences, around 7.7% of them singletons. Here the sequenced sample was CD4+ T cells sorted from PBMCs, taken 10 days after the first yellow fever vaccination. This chain connects TRBV28 to TRBJ2-5, with a tentative D call TRBD2 (6 bases). The TCR was taken from a man aged 18 to 30 who received the YFV17D yellow fever vaccine. In DNA, the CDR3 is TGTGCCACCCTAGCGCCGGAGACCCAGTACTTC. This gives the protein CATLAPETQYF.